The next 29 T cell receptor beta chains were all read from a single sample in a study of siplizumab effects on memory and regulatory T cells. Clones were sequenced by immunoSEQ multiplex PCR, and TCRdb holds only the in-frame ones, with some missing. Of roughly 120,000 clones detected, 92% appear once; the ten largest clones hold 0.65% to 0.9%. Sample: Tregs sorted from blood. The source of these receptors is a human donor in good health.

The chain uses TRBV7-9 and TRBJ2-7; 8 bases fit TRBD1. The CDR3 runs 14 residues. The germline V gene has CDR1 SEHNR and CDR2 FQNEAQ (reference sequence). The junction had 5 bases not matched to a gene; V was cut back by 5 bases and J by 2 bases. CDR3 DNA sequence: TGTGCCAGCAGCCCGACAGGGGATGCCTACGAGCAGTACTTC. Translation gives CASSPTGDAYEQYF.

V is TRBV7-8 and J is TRBJ2-1, with D possibly being TRBD1 (5 bases). This CDR3 has 12 amino acids. Per the germline V gene, CDR1 is SGHVS and CDR2 is FQNEAQ. V was trimmed by 4 bases and J by 7 bases, leaving 8 bases between them. This CDR3 is CASSSYRNEQFF. CDR3 nucleotide sequence: TGTGCCAGCAGCTCGTACAGGAATGAGCAGTTCTTC.

This clone appeared a few times. The chain employs TRBV7-9 and TRBJ1-2; D unclear. The CDR3 is 13 residues long. V was cut by 5 bases and J by 4 bases, with 11 bases left in between. Per the germline V gene, CDR1 is SEHNR and CDR2 is FQNEAQ (reference sequence). This CDR3 reads CASSIQGSYGYTF. The CDR3, as DNA: TGTGCCAGCAGCATACAAGGGTCCTATGGCTACACCTTC.

The rearrangement links TRBV11-2 to TRBJ2-1; 11 bases agree with TRBD2. V lost 1 base and J lost 7; bases outside the gene matches: 3. Germline loops: CDR1 SGHAT, CDR2 FQNNGV. This CDR3 contains 15 residues. DNA of the CDR3: TGTGCCAGCAGCTTAGTAGCGGGGGGGCGGAATGAGCAGTTCTTC. Translating it yields CASSLVAGGRNEQFF. The variable domain in full, with the rest retrieved from reference TRBV11-2 and TRBJ2-1, is EAGVAQSPRYKIIEKRQSVAFWCNPISGHATLYWYQQILGQGPKLLIQFQNNGVVDDSQLPKDRFSAERLKGVDSTLKIQPAKLEDSAVYLCASSLVAGGRNEQFFGPGTRLTVL.

This chain joins TRBV5-1 and TRBJ2-5, with a weak D call TRBD1 (5 bases). The CDR3 runs 15 residues. With 1 base removed from V and 0 bases from J, the gap between germline ends came to 10 bases. Per the germline V gene, CDR1 is SGHRS and CDR2 is YFSETQ. The DNA for the CDR3 is TGCGCCAGCAGCTTGTCACAGGCACACCAAGAGACCCAGTACTTC. Its protein product is CASSLSQAHQETQYF.

This clone was recorded only once. V gene TRBV2 combines with J gene TRBJ2-5; unclear D gene. The CDR3 runs to 14 residues. The germline gives CDR1 SNHLY, CDR2 FYNNEI. V lost 7 bases, J lost 0 bases, and 12 bases lay in between. In DNA, the CDR3 is TGTGCCAGCAAGGTCCTAGGCCACCAAGAGACCCAGTACTTC. Translating it yields CASKVLGHQETQYF. Supplemented by reference TRBV2 and TRBJ2-5, the full variable domain reads EPEVTQTPSHQVTQMGQEVILRCVPISNHLYFYWYRQILGQKVEFLVSFYNNEISEKSEIFDDQFSVERPDGSNFTLKIRSTKLEDSAMYFCASKVLGHQETQYFGPGTRLLVL.

The chain couples TRBV5-1 to TRBJ2-2; 11 bases fit TRBD2. Germline-derived CDR1 and CDR2 are SGHRS and YFSETQ. The V and J ends lost 2 bases and 7 bases, in that order; junction bases with no gene match: 10. This CDR3 contains 17 residues. CDR3 nucleotides: TGCGCCAGCAGCTTTCGATCGGCTAGCGGGAGGATCGGGGAGCTGTTTTTT. Protein product: CASSFRSASGRIGELFF.

The J gene is TRBJ1-1, the V gene TRBV29-1; D is undetermined. In germline, CDR1 is SQVTM, CDR2 ANQGSEA. This CDR3 comprises 13 residues. Trimming removed 7 bases from V and 0 bases from J, with 12 bases in between. CDR3 region: CSASPLMNTEAFF. CDR3 DNA: TGCAGCGCAAGCCCGCTTATGAACACTGAAGCTTTCTTT.

The CDR3 DNA reads TGTGCCACCAGGACAGGGGAGGGGAACTATGGCTACACCTTC. The encoded protein is CATRTGEGNYGYTF. The chain links TRBV10-3 to TRBJ1-2; the match to TRBD1 covers 9 bases. Germline V CDR1 and CDR2: ENHRY, SYGVKD. V trimming: 10 bases; J trimming: 2 bases; junction bases outside the gene matches: 8. This CDR3 has 14 amino acids.

This chain joins TRBV18 and TRBJ2-6; D gene unclear. The CDR3 consists of 16 residues. Trimming took 3 bases from V and 1 from J, leaving 10 bases between them. CDR1 KGHSH and CDR2 LQKENI come from the germline V gene. The DNA for the CDR3 is TGTGCCAGCTCACCGAAACGAGAGTCTGGGGCCAACGTCCTGACTTTC. Translated, it gives CASSPKRESGANVLTF.

The chain recombines TRBV19 with TRBJ2-7; 8 bases align to TRBD2. This CDR3 is built from 14 residues. Germline V gene sequence: CDR1 LNHDA, CDR2 SQIVND (reference sequence). V lost 3 bases, J lost 3 bases, and 4 bases stayed unmatched. The CDR3 sequence is CASSITSGSYEQYF. The CDR3 DNA reads TGTGCCAGTAGTATCACCAGCGGGAGCTACGAGCAGTACTTC.

V is TRBV6-1 and J is TRBJ2-7; TRBD1 agrees at 9 bases. The CDR3 spans 13 residues. Unmatched junction bases numbered 1, after V lost 4 bases and J lost 3 bases. CDR1 and CDR2 from the germline V gene are MNHNS and SASEGT. The chain's CDR3 is CASSATGGYEQYF. The CDR3 DNA is TGTGCCAGCAGTGCGACAGGGGGCTACGAGCAGTACTTC.

This sequence joins TRBV2 and TRBJ2-1; D may be TRBD1 (6 bases). Deletions cut 4 bases from V and 4 bases from J, with 8 bases between. CDR1 SNHLY and CDR2 FYNNEI come from the germline V gene. This CDR3 is 13 amino acids long. CDR3 bases: TGTGCCAGCAGTGTTGACAGGTACAATGAGCAGTTCTTC. It yields the protein CASSVDRYNEQFF.

V is TRBV18 and J is TRBJ2-2, with 11 bases lining up with TRBD1. CDR3 length: 14 amino acids. Germline loops: CDR1 KGHSH, CDR2 LQKENI. Germline trimming cut 5 bases from V and 5 bases from J; bases unmatched to any gene: 1. The CDR3 region is CASSGQGATGELFF. Here the CDR3 DNA reads TGTGCCAGCTCAGGACAGGGGGCGACCGGGGAGCTGTTTTTT.

The genes are TRBV7-9 and TRBJ2-7; D is unresolved. Trimming removed 5 bases from V and 2 bases from J, with 10 bases in between. This CDR3 region has 13 residues. CDR1 and CDR2 (germline): SEHNR, FQNEAQ (reference sequence). CDR3 DNA: TGTGCCAGCAGCCGGAGCAGGACCTACGAGCAGTACTTC. It yields the protein CASSRSRTYEQYF.

This sequence joins TRBV5-1 and TRBJ1-3, with 7 bases lining up with TRBD1. Germline assignment: CDR1 SGHRS and CDR2 YFSETQ. CDR3 size: 15 residues. The V and J ends lost 1 base and 3 bases, in that order; junction bases with no gene match: 4. CDR3 protein: CASSLTGEGGNTIYF. Written as DNA, the CDR3 is TGCGCCAGCAGCTTGACAGGGGAGGGTGGAAACACCATATATTTT.

This clone was recorded once. The gene calls are TRBV7-3 and TRBJ2-3; 7 positions agree with TRBD2. Germline V gene data show CDR1 as SGHTA and CDR2 as FQGTGA. Trimming removed 4 bases from V and 0 bases from J; junction bases left unmatched: 16. This CDR3 has 19 residues. The DNA of the CDR3 is TGTGCCAGCAGCTCCCTCCGATCTAGCGGCCAACTCAGCACAGATACGCAGTATTTT. As protein: CASSSLRSSGQLSTDTQYF.

The chain links TRBV18 to TRBJ2-3, with a weak D call TRBD1 (5 bases). Looked up from germline, CDR1 is KGHSH and CDR2 is LQKENI. The CDR3 totals 12 residues. Trimming took off 6 bases at V and 6 bases at J, with 10 bases between the two ends. CDR3 amino acids: CASSSQGDTQYF. The CDR3 nucleotides are TGTGCCAGCTCGTCTCAGGGTGATACGCAGTATTTT.

This clone was counted a single time. V and J are TRBV27 and TRBJ2-7; 9 bases line up with TRBD1. Germline CDR1 reads MNHEY; CDR2 reads SMNVEV (reference sequence). The CDR3 totals 15 residues. J gave up 7 bases and V 6 bases, and 13 bases lay outside the gene matches. CDR3 nucleotides: TGTGCCAGCAGCCCGCTCCGGGACAGGGTTGGGGAGCAGTACTTC. Translated: CASSPLRDRVGEQYF.

J is TRBJ2-3 and V is TRBV27, with 8 bases fitting TRBD1. The V segment lost 6 bases and the J segment 4 bases; nucleotides outside the gene matches: 9. Germline V gives CDR1 MNHEY, CDR2 SMNVEV (reference sequence). The CDR3 sequence is 15 residues long. CDR3 loop: CASRGRQGIADTQYF. DNA for the CDR3: TGTGCCAGCAGGGGAAGACAGGGGATCGCAGATACGCAGTATTTT.

This clone was found once. The CDR3 spells CASGLGPGSTNEKLFF. For the CDR3, the DNA is TGTGCTAGTGGTTTGGGCCCAGGGTCAACTAATGAAAAACTGTTTTTT. The V gene is TRBV12-5, the J gene TRBJ1-4; D perhaps matches TRBD1 (5 bases). The V end lost 1 base, the J end lost 0 bases, and 9 bases lay between the germline ends. The CDR3 loop spans 16 amino acids. Germline CDR1 is LGHNT and CDR2 is FRNRAP.

The genes are TRBV10-3 and TRBJ1-1; TRBD1 is a possible D gene (5 bases). V gave up 10 bases and J gave up 7 bases, with 19 bases separating them. The CDR3 consists of 13 residues. Germline V gene data show CDR1 as ENHRY and CDR2 as SYGVKD. The CDR3 DNA reads as TGTGCCACCCGCTTAATGGGGCGGGGTGAAGCTTTCTTT. Its protein product is CATRLMGRGEAFF.

This clone was detected only once. V and J are TRBV6-1 and TRBJ1-1, with 9 bases that match TRBD1. The CDR3 consists of 15 residues. The V and J ends lost 1 base and 5 bases, in that order; junction bases with no gene match: 5. Per germline, CDR1 MNHNS and CDR2 SASEGT. DNA of the CDR3: TGTGCCAGCAGTGAAGGGACAGGGGAAGGGACTGAAGCTTTCTTT. Translated: CASSEGTGEGTEAFF.

V gene TRBV10-1 combines with J gene TRBJ2-2; the match to TRBD2 covers 7 bases. This CDR3 comprises 14 residues. Germline CDR1 and CDR2: WNHNN and SYGVQD (reference sequence). With V trimmed by 6 bases and J by 3 bases, 4 bases remained unmatched. CDR3 sequence (DNA): TGCGCCAGCAGAAAGCGGGAAGACACCGGGGAGCTGTTTTTT. Translated, it gives CASRKREDTGELFF.

V gene TRBV7-9 combines with J gene TRBJ1-1, with no clear D. V was shortened by 5 bases and J by 6 bases, with 10 bases between the two germline ends. Germline CDR1 is SEHNR and CDR2 is FQNEAQ (reference sequence). The CDR3 covers 12 residues. Written as DNA, the CDR3 is TGTGCCAGCAGCCACGACTGGGCTGAAGCTTTCTTT. Translated, it gives CASSHDWAEAFF.

The rearrangement uses TRBV19 and TRBJ1-5, with D perhaps TRBD1 (5 bases). Germline CDR1 and CDR2: LNHDA and SQIVND (reference sequence). The CDR3 has 14 amino acids. With 3 bases removed from V and 4 bases from J, the gap between germline ends came to 10 bases. The CDR3 sequence: CASSISGTNQPQHF. The CDR3 region has the DNA TGTGCCAGTAGTATTTCAGGGACGAATCAGCCCCAGCATTTT.

J is TRBJ1-5 and V is TRBV28; tentative D call: TRBD1 (5 bases). Germline V gene data show CDR1 as MDHEN and CDR2 as SYDVKM. The CDR3 is 15 amino acids. The ends were cut back, 5 bases at V and 3 bases at J, with 14 bases in the middle. The CDR3 reads CASSAGGPVNQPQHF. DNA for the CDR3: TGTGCCAGCAGTGCGGGGGGTCCGGTCAATCAGCCCCAGCATTTT.

The V call is TRBV29-1, the J call TRBJ1-2, with unresolved D. The germline V gene has CDR1 SQVTM and CDR2 ANQGSEA. This CDR3 has 11 residues. With 3 bases removed from V and 5 bases from J, the gap between germline ends came to 7 bases. In nucleotides, the CDR3 is TGCAGCGTTGAGCACGGGTATGGCTACACCTTC. As protein: CSVEHGYGYTF.

The chain is built from TRBV18 and TRBJ2-4, with D possibly matching TRBD1 (5 bases). The germline V gene encodes CDR1 KGHSH and CDR2 LQKENI. CDR3 size: 13 residues. Trimming removed 2 bases from V and 12 bases from J, with 14 bases in between. The CDR3 nucleotides are TGTGCCAGCTCACCAATATCAGGGATGGGTCAGTACTTC. Encoded protein: CASSPISGMGQYF.